The T cell receptor beta chain described here comes from a study of blood T cell repertoires in COVID-19. Looked up from germline, CDR1 is LNHDA and CDR2 is SQIVND (reference sequence). With 3 bases clipped from V and 9 bases from J, the junction kept 2 bases outside the gene matches. This CDR3 spans 12 amino acids. Sequenced by immunoSEQ multiplex PCR; TCRdb stores in-frame clones only, minus some. This sample has roughly 120,000 clones, with 65% to 80% found just once. The source of this sequence is a man aged 50 or older with acute or convalescent COVID-19. The V call is TRBV19, the J call TRBJ1-5, with 7 bases fitting TRBD1. Sequencing was performed on peripheral blood. The CDR3 DNA reads as TGTGCCAGTAGTATCCAGGGGGGGCCCCAGCATTTT. It codes for CASSIQGGPQHF.